This entry features one TCR beta chain sequence. This specimen comes from a study of cytomegalovirus exposure and HLA in healthy donors. CDR1 is MNHNS and CDR2 is SASEGT in the germline V gene. CDR3 length equals 12 residues. V was trimmed by 0 bases and J by 11 bases, leaving 7 bases between them. This table comes from immunoSEQ multiplex PCR, and its TCRdb copy is limited to in-frame clones, with some not included. Among under 200,000 clones listed, roughly 89% were seen once. The receptor's source is a man younger than 30 in good health and CMV-seropositive. The sample comprised PBMCs. The chain is built from TRBV6-1 and TRBJ1-4, with a possible D match to TRBD1 (6 bases). This chain's CDR3 is CASSEAQGKLFF. In nucleotides, the CDR3 is TGTGCCAGCAGTGAAGCCCAGGGGAAACTGTTTTTT.